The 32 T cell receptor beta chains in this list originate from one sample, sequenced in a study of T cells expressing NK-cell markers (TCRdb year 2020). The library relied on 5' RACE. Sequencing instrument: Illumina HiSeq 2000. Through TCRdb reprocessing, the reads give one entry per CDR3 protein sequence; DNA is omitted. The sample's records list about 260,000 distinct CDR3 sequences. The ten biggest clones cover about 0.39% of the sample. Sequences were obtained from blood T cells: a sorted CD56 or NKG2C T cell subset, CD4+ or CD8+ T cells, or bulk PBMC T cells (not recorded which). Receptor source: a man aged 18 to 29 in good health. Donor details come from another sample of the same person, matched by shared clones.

The CDR3 is CASSRDGEETQYF. The chain recombines TRBV3-1 with TRBJ2-5. CDR3 size: 13 residues. The germline V gene has CDR1 LGHDT and CDR2 YNNKEL (reference sequence).

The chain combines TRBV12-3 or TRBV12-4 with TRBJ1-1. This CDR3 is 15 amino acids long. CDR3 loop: CASSLWGLMNTEAFF.

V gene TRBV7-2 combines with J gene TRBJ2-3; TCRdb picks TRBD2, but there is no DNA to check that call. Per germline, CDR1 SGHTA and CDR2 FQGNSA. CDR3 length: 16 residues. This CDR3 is CASSLVGGGITDTQYF.

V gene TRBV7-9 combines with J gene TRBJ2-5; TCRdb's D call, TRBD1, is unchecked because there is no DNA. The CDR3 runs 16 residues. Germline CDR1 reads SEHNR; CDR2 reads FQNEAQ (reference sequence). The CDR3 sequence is CASSLDRTRVLETQYF.

CDR3 sequence: CASSRRTSGRGDEQFF. The chain employs TRBV2 and TRBJ2-1; TCRdb reports TRBD2, a call that lacks DNA to check it against. This CDR3 has 16 amino acids. The germline CDR1 and CDR2 sequences are SNHLY and FYNNEI.

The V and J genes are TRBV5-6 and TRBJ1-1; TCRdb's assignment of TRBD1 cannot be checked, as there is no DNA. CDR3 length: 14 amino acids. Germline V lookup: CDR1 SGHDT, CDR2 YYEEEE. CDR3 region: CASSLFLQDTEAFF.

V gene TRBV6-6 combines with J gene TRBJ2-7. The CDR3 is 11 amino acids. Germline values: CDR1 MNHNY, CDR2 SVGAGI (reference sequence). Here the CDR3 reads CASRFSYEQYF.

This CDR3 reads CASSPGTSGIHEQFF. The J gene is TRBJ2-1, the V gene TRBV6-5; the D call from TCRdb, TRBD2, cannot be confirmed without DNA. The CDR3 extends over 15 amino acids. The V gene's germline CDR1 is MNHEY and CDR2 SVGAGI.

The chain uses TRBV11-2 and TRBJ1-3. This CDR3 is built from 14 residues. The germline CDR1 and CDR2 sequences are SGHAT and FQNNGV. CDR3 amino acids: CASSAQGSGNTIYF. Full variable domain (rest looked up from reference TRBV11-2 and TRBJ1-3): EAGVAQSPRYKIIEKRQSVAFWCNPISGHATLYWYQQILGQGPKLLIQFQNNGVVDDSQLPKDRFSAERLKGVDSTLKIQPAKLEDSAVYLCASSAQGSGNTIYFGEGSWLTVV.

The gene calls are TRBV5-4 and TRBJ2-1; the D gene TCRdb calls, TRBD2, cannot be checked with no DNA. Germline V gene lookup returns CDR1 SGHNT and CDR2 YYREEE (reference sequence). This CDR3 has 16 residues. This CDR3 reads CASSSELAEANNEQFF.

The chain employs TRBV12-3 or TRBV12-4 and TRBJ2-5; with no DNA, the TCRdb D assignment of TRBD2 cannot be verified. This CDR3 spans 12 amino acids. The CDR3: CATGTARETQYF.

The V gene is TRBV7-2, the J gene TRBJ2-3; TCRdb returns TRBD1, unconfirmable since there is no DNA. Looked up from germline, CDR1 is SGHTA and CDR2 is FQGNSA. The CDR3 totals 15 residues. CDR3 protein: CASSLLGRGTDTQYF.

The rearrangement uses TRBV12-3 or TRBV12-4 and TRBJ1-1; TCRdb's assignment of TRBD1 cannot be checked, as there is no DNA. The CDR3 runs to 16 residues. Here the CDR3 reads CASSYHLRGRGTEAFF.

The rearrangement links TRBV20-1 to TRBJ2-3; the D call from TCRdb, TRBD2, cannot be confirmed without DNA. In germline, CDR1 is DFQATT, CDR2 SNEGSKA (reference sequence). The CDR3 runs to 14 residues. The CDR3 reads CSARSGATTDTQYF.

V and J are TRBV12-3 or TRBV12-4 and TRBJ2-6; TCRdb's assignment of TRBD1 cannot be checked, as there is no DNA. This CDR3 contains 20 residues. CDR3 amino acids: CASRPPARGRPTSGANVLTF.

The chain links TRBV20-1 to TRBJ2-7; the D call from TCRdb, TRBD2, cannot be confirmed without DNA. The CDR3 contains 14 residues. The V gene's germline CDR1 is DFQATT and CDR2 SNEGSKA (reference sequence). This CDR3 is CSALSPGGFYEQYF.

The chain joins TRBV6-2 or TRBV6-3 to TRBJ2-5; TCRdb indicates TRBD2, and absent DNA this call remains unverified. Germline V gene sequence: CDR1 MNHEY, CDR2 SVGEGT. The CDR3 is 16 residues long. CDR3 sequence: CASSPRTSGRLETQYF.

The CDR3 sequence: CASSGGDTLTDTQYF. This chain joins TRBV25-1 and TRBJ2-3; as DNA is missing, the TRBD1 call by TCRdb cannot be tested. The CDR3 runs 15 residues. Germline lookup yields CDR1 MGHDK and CDR2 SYGVNS.

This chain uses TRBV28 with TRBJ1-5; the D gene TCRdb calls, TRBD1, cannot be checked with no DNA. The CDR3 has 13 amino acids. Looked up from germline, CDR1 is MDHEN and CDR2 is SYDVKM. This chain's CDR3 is CATRQGSTQPQHF.

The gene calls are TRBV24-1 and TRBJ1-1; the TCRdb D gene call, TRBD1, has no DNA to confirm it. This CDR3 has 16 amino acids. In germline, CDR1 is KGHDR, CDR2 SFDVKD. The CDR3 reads CATSDHKPGGDTEAFF.

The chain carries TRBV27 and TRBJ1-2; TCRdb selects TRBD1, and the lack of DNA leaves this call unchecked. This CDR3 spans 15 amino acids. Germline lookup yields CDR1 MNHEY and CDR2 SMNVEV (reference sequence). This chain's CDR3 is CASSLTGQVGYGYTF.

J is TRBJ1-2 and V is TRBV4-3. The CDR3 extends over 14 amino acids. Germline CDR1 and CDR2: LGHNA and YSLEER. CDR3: CASSQGAQGSGYTF.

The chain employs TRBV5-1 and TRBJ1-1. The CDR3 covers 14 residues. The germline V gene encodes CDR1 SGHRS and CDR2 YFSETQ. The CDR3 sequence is CASSWQDLNTEAFF.

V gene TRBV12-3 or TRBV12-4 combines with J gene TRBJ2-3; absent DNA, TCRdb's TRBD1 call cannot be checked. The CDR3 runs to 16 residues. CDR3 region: CASSFDVGRDTDTQYF.

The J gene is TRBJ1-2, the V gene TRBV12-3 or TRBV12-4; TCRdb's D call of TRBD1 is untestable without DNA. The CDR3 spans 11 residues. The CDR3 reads CASSLTRRYTF.

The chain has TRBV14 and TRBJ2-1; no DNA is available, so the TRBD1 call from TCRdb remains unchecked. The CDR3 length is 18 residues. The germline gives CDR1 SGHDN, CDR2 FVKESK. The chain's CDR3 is CASSPVIPVFTGYNEQFF. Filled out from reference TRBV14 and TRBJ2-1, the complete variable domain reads EAGVTQFPSHSVIEKGQTVTLRCDPISGHDNLYWYRRVMGKEIKFLLHFVKESKQDESGMPNNRFLAERTGGTYSTLKVQPAELEDSGVYFCASSPVIPVFTGYNEQFFGPGTRLTVL.

The CDR3: CASSPGQGQFF. V usage is TRBV6-5 and J usage is TRBJ2-1; as DNA is missing, the TRBD1 call by TCRdb cannot be tested. Germline V gives CDR1 MNHEY, CDR2 SVGAGI. This CDR3 is 11 amino acids long.

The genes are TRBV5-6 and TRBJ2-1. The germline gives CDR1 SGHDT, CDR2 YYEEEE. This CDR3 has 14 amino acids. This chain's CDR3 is CASSLREFYNEQFF.

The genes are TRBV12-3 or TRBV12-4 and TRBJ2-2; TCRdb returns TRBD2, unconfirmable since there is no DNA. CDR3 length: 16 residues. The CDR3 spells CASSLVLAGDTGELFF.

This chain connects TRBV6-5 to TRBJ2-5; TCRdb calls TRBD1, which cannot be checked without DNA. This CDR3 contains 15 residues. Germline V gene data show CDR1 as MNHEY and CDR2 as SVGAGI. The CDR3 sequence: CASSYGWGIQETQYF.

The CDR3 sequence: CAISESRGRLNTEAFF. V and J are TRBV10-3 and TRBJ1-1; TCRdb's D call of TRBD1 is untestable without DNA. Germline loops: CDR1 ENHRY, CDR2 SYGVKD. This CDR3 has 16 amino acids.

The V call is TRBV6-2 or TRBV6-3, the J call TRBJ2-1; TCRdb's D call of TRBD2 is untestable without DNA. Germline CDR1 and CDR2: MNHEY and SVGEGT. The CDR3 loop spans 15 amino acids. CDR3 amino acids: CASSQGDSVYNEQFF.